This TCR beta chain came from a study of blood T cell repertoires in COVID-19. The overall study: Samples of COVID-19 (acute and convalescent) were obtained from the United States, Italy and Spain. T cells, B-cell-depleted T cells, or PBMCs provided the cDNA or gDNA that served as material.

V shed 3 bases and J shed 2 bases, with 10 bases lying between them. The length of the CDR3 is 13 residues. The germline CDR1 and CDR2 sequences are GTSNPN and SVGIG (reference sequence). In the study's own analysis: Amplification with reference gene primers provided the estimates of nucleated cell counts. Measured with immunoSEQ multiplex PCR; TCRdb has only the in-frame clones, and not every one. V and J calls and clone size come straight from that table; D and trimming were deduced from the DNA. In the table there are roughly 330,000 clones, 70% to 90% of which are singletons. Material for sequencing was peripheral blood. The origin of this receptor is a man younger than 30 who had recovered from COVID-19. V and J are TRBV30 and TRBJ2-5, with TRBD1 as a possible D gene (6 bases). The CDR3 sequence: CAWSFTGQETQYF. CDR3 sequence (DNA): TGTGCCTGGAGCTTCACAGGGCAAGAGACCCAGTACTTC.